This passage covers 29 T cell receptor beta chains from one sample sequenced in a study of response to subunit inactivated influenza vaccine. TCRdb recomputed calls from the RT-PCR reads with MiXCR, one row per CDR3 protein. The data hold some 500,000 distinct CDR3 sequences, with over 10% observed a single time. Sample: PBMCs from blood, taken more than 35 days after vaccination. The source is a man in his fifties who received an inactivated influenza vaccine.

Only a few counts were recorded for this clonotype. The chain employs TRBV27 and TRBJ2-5; D not certain. V lost 3 bases and J lost 5, with 10 bases in between. Germline V CDR1 and CDR2: MNHEY, SMNVEV (reference sequence). The CDR3 covers 13 residues. The DNA for the CDR3 is TGTGCCAGCAGTTTGAGGATGGGCGAGACCCAGTACTTC. Encoded protein: CASSLRMGETQYF.

Many counts were recorded for this clonotype. The gene calls are TRBV29-1 and TRBJ2-7; 11 bases fit TRBD2. V lost 6 bases, J lost 5 bases, and 9 bases stayed unmatched. The length of the CDR3 is 14 residues. Germline CDR1 reads SQVTM; CDR2 reads ANQGSEA. In DNA form, the CDR3 reads TGCAGCGTATTACTAGCGGGGGTAGTCAACGAGCAGTACTTC. The encoded protein is CSVLLAGVVNEQYF.

The sample holds many counts of this clonotype. The chain is built from TRBV12-3 or TRBV12-4 and TRBJ2-3, with D possibly matching TRBD1 (6 bases). The V and J ends lost 4 bases and 6 bases respectively, with 11 bases between them. The CDR3 extends over 13 amino acids. The CDR3 DNA follows: TGTGCCAGCAGTTCAGGGGAAGGGGATACGCAGTATTTT. Amino acid sequence: CASSSGEGDTQYF.

This clonotype appeared a few times. This chain uses TRBV5-1 with TRBJ1-1; D gene uncertain. Looked up from germline, CDR1 is SGHRS and CDR2 is YFSETQ. The CDR3 runs 14 residues. Trimming removed 0 bases at V and 5 bases at J, with 11 bases between. The CDR3: CASSLVGLQTEAFF. The CDR3 nucleotides are TGCGCCAGCAGCTTGGTGGGATTACAAACTGAAGCTTTCTTT. Full variable domain (remainder filled in from reference TRBV5-1 and TRBJ1-1): KAGVTQTPRYLIKTRGQQVTLSCSPISGHRSVSWYQQTPGQGLQFLFEYFSETQRNKGNFPGRFSGRQFSNSRSEMNVSTLELGDSALYLCASSLVGLQTEAFFGQGTRLTVV.

This clonotype was counted at least ten times. V usage is TRBV12-3 or TRBV12-4 and J usage is TRBJ2-5; D is ambiguous. V lost 4 bases to trimming and J lost 5 bases, with 11 bases between them. CDR3 length equals 13 residues. The chain's CDR3 is CASSWNALETQYF. CDR3 sequence (DNA): TGTGCCAGCAGTTGGAACGCTCTCGAGACCCAGTACTTC.

Only a few counts were recorded for this clonotype. J is TRBJ2-1 and V is TRBV10-3; 13 bases match TRBD2. V dropped 7 bases and J dropped 4; count of bases not matched to a gene: 10. The V gene's germline CDR1 is ENHRY and CDR2 SYGVKD. The CDR3 sequence is 17 residues long. CDR3 DNA: TGTGCCATCACCGGGACTAGCGGGAACAGGATGTACAATGAGCAGTTCTTC. This gives the protein CAITGTSGNRMYNEQFF.

The rearrangement links TRBV11-1 to TRBJ2-7; possibly TRBD1 or TRBD2 for D (5 bases each). Trimming left V 7 bases short and J 5 bases short, with 21 bases between. Germline CDR1 reads SGHAT; CDR2 reads FQDESV (reference sequence). This CDR3 has 15 amino acids. The CDR3 DNA reads TGTGCCAGCATCCCGCGCAGGGAGAGTCCTAACGAGCAGTACTTC. Amino acids: CASIPRRESPNEQYF.

This clonotype was recorded many times. The chain employs TRBV29-1 and TRBJ2-1, with TRBD2 matching 12 bases. Trimming cost V 5 bases and J 10 bases; bases outside gene matches: 6. Germline V CDR1 and CDR2: SQVTM, ANQGSEA. This CDR3 region has 13 residues. The CDR3 coding sequence is TGCAGCGTTCGACTAGCGGGAGCTTGGGAGCAGTTCTTC. Translating it yields CSVRLAGAWEQFF.

The J gene is TRBJ2-1, the V gene TRBV5-1; the D gene is possibly TRBD1 (6 bases). The length of the CDR3 is 18 residues. V was clipped by 4 bases and J by 4 bases, with 24 bases between them. The germline CDR1 and CDR2 sequences are SGHRS and YFSETQ. CDR3 bases: TGCGCCAGCAGCCTAGGACAGACCCTAAGAAGTACTTACAATGAGCAGTTCTTC. Translated: CASSLGQTLRSTYNEQFF.

This clonotype was seen a few times. A read error may be the cause here, since a much bigger clone is one base away. V gene TRBV27 combines with J gene TRBJ2-3; D ambiguous. Germline-derived CDR1 and CDR2 are MNHEY and SMNVEV (reference sequence). The length of the CDR3 is 13 residues. Trimming took 6 bases from V and 7 from J, leaving 14 bases between them. This CDR3 reads CASSPGLGNTQYF. In DNA, the CDR3 is TGTGCCAGCAGCCCCGGCCTTGGAAATACGCAGTATTTT.

The CDR3 DNA reads TGTGCCAGCAGCTTGCCTCCTAGCATGGGTGAGCAGTTCTTC. This encodes CASSLPPSMGEQFF. This chain connects TRBV5-8 to TRBJ2-1, with a possible D match to TRBD2 (5 bases). CDR3 size: 14 residues. Germline CDR1 SGHTS, CDR2 YDEGEE. V lost 1 base, J lost 9 bases, and 14 bases lay in between.

The chain combines TRBV27 with TRBJ1-2, with D possibly matching TRBD1 (5 bases). Germline V gene sequence: CDR1 MNHEY, CDR2 SMNVEV (reference sequence). The CDR3 contains 13 residues. Trimming cost V 5 bases and J 4 bases, with 11 bases left between them. For the CDR3, the DNA is TGTGCCAGCAGTCGAGACAGCCTCTATGGCTACACCTTC. It encodes CASSRDSLYGYTF.

There are many counts of this clonotype. The chain employs TRBV10-3 and TRBJ1-1; 7 bases are shared with TRBD1. Germline CDR1 is ENHRY and CDR2 is SYGVKD. Trimming removed 3 bases from V and 0 bases from J; junction bases left unmatched: 4. CDR3 length equals 15 residues. This CDR3 reads CAISESGQMNTEAFF. CDR3 bases: TGTGCCATCAGTGAATCGGGACAGATGAACACTGAAGCTTTCTTT.

This clonotype was found many times. The rearrangement uses TRBV5-5 and TRBJ1-5; unclear D gene. CDR1 and CDR2 (germline): SGHKS, YYEKEE (reference sequence). V gave up 4 bases and J gave up 0 bases, with 8 bases separating them. This CDR3 spans 14 amino acids. The CDR3 loop reads CASSPGGSNQPQHF. In DNA, the CDR3 is TGTGCCAGCAGCCCCGGAGGTAGCAATCAGCCCCAGCATTTT.

The chain couples TRBV12-3 or TRBV12-4 to TRBJ2-4; D could derive from TRBD1 or TRBD2 (6 bases each). V was trimmed by 5 bases and J by 1 base, leaving 21 bases between them. The CDR3 extends over 18 amino acids. CDR3 amino acids: CASSDEYLGGFAKNIQYF. The CDR3 nucleotides are TGTGCCAGCAGTGACGAGTATTTAGGGGGGTTTGCCAAAAACATTCAGTACTTC.

The chain joins TRBV5-1 to TRBJ2-1; 9 bases match TRBD2. The germline gives CDR1 SGHRS, CDR2 YFSETQ. This CDR3 is 15 amino acids long. J gave up 2 bases and V 4 bases, and 4 bases lay outside the gene matches. CDR3 nucleotide sequence: TGCGCCAGCAGCATCCAGCGGGAGGCCTACAATGAGCAGTTCTTC. As protein: CASSIQREAYNEQFF.

The V and J genes are TRBV5-1 and TRBJ1-4; a weak D match, TRBD1 (5 bases). The length of the CDR3 is 15 residues. CDR1 and CDR2 (germline): SGHRS, YFSETQ. Deletions cut 4 bases from V and 0 bases from J, with 10 bases between. The CDR3 nucleotides read TGCGCCAGCAGCGCGGGGACGGCAACTAATGAAAAACTGTTTTTT. This codes for CASSAGTATNEKLFF.

The chain couples TRBV5-1 to TRBJ2-3; possible D gene TRBD2, 5 bases. Germline-derived CDR1 and CDR2 are SGHRS and YFSETQ. The V end lost 0 bases, the J end lost 3 bases, and 11 bases lay between the germline ends. The CDR3 loop spans 15 amino acids. CDR3 region: CASSLDGMRTDTQYF. The CDR3 bases are TGCGCCAGCAGCTTGGACGGGATGAGGACAGATACGCAGTATTTT.

This clonotype was seen a few times. The chain combines TRBV28 with TRBJ2-7; D might be TRBD2 (6 bases). Germline V lookup: CDR1 MDHEN, CDR2 SYDVKM. The V end lost 5 bases, the J end lost 1 base, and 15 bases lay between the germline ends. The CDR3 is made up of 15 amino acids. CDR3 residues: CASSPPRAGSYEQYF. The CDR3 DNA sequence: TGTGCCAGCAGTCCACCCCGGGCGGGGTCCTACGAGCAGTACTTC.

The chain employs TRBV11-2 and TRBJ2-2; D is possibly TRBD1 (5 bases). The CDR3 has 18 residues. The germline V and J ends were trimmed by 1 base and 1 base, with 16 bases remaining between them. Germline V lookup: CDR1 SGHAT, CDR2 FQNNGV. The CDR3 DNA sequence: TGTGCCAGCAGCTTAGTGATGCGACAGTATCTGAACACCGGGGAGCTGTTTTTT. Protein sequence: CASSLVMRQYLNTGELFF.

The genes are TRBV10-3 and TRBJ2-1; 8 bases are a match to TRBD2. CDR1 and CDR2 (germline): ENHRY, SYGVKD. The CDR3 covers 16 residues. The trim removed 3 bases at V and 1 base at J, leaving 5 bases unmatched. The CDR3 DNA reads TGTGCCATCAGTGAACACGGGACTAGGTCCTACAATGAGCAGTTCTTC. It codes for CAISEHGTRSYNEQFF.

In this sample, this clonotype turned up many times. This chain connects TRBV10-3 to TRBJ2-5; unclear D gene. The CDR3 runs 14 residues. The V end lost 4 bases, the J end lost 5 bases, and 14 bases lay between the germline ends. Looked up from germline, CDR1 is ENHRY and CDR2 is SYGVKD. The CDR3, as DNA: TGTGCCATCAGTGCGAGTGGATCTTGGGAGACCCAGTACTTC. Translation: CAISASGSWETQYF.

The chain combines TRBV15 with TRBJ2-5, with 8 positions matching TRBD1. CDR1 LNHNV and CDR2 YYDKDF come from the germline V gene (reference sequence). The CDR3 covers 15 residues. The trim removed 1 base at V and 2 bases at J, leaving 3 bases unmatched. DNA of the CDR3: TGTGCCACCAGCAGAGTGACAGGGGTTCAAGAGACCCAGTACTTC. This encodes CATSRVTGVQETQYF.

The V and J genes are TRBV10-3 and TRBJ2-3; D may be TRBD1 (5 bases). The CDR3 spans 14 residues. Germline loops: CDR1 ENHRY, CDR2 SYGVKD. The V and J ends lost 3 bases and 0 bases respectively, with 7 bases between them. CDR3 sequence reads: CAISDQGSTDTQYF. The CDR3 DNA reads as TGTGCCATCAGTGATCAGGGCAGCACAGATACGCAGTATTTT.

The chain carries TRBV7-9 and TRBJ2-7, with TRBD1 as a possible D gene (6 bases). In germline, CDR1 is SEHNR, CDR2 FQNEAQ (reference sequence). V lost 5 bases and J 3 bases, leaving 20 bases between the germline ends. CDR3 length equals 16 residues. CDR3 sequence reads: CASSLGHRDKGYEQYF. The CDR3 DNA follows: TGTGCCAGCAGCCTAGGGCACCGGGACAAAGGCTACGAGCAGTACTTC.

This clonotype has at least ten counts. The CDR3 DNA sequence: TGTGCCAGCAGCTCTCACACCTCATTCAAGGATGGCTACACCTTC. Protein product: CASSSHTSFKDGYTF. This sequence joins TRBV12-3 or TRBV12-4 and TRBJ1-2; D ambiguous. The CDR3 totals 15 residues. Trimming took off 6 bases at V and 6 bases at J, with 20 bases between the two ends.

The CDR3 is CASSLGPTSSYEQYF. CDR3 DNA: TGCGCCAGCAGCTTGGGGCCGACAAGCTCCTACGAGCAGTACTTC. V and J are TRBV5-1 and TRBJ2-7; D gene uncertain. The CDR3 is 15 amino acids. Per germline, CDR1 SGHRS and CDR2 YFSETQ. V lost 0 bases and J lost 0, with 10 bases in between.

This clonotype has only a few counts. V is TRBV6-1 and J is TRBJ2-1; D is ambiguous. Trimming pared 6 bases from V and 3 bases from J, leaving 12 bases between. Germline lookup yields CDR1 MNHNS and CDR2 SASEGT. The CDR3 contains 14 residues. CDR3 DNA sequence: TGTGCCAGCAGCGATACCGGAGACTACAATGAGCAGTTCTTC. This sequence encodes CASSDTGDYNEQFF.

The V call is TRBV20-1, the J call TRBJ1-1; no clear D gene. Germline V gene data show CDR1 as DFQATT and CDR2 as SNEGSKA (reference sequence). CDR3 length: 14 amino acids. The V gene lost 6 bases and the J gene lost 5 bases, with 19 bases spanning the gap. The CDR3 DNA reads as TGCAGTGCCCACAAAGACCGTCCCGGGACTGAAGCTTTCTTT. Protein sequence: CSAHKDRPGTEAFF.